Below are 11 T cell receptor beta chains sequenced from a single sample in a study of cytomegalovirus exposure and HLA in healthy donors. The PCR employed 60 Vbeta primers together with 13 Jbeta primers. TCRdb's table, derived via immunoSEQ multiplex PCR, lists solely in-frame clones and lacks some. The table lists 250,000 to 350,000 clones, 80% of them singletons, with roughly 0.31% in the top ten. Sample: PBMCs. The receptor set was obtained from a girl aged 2-15 years in good health and CMV-seronegative.

This rearrangement joins TRBV9 to TRBJ2-3, with 9 nucleotides matching TRBD1. V was pared by 2 bases and J by 1 base, with 8 bases of the junction left unmatched. The CDR3 sequence is 17 residues long. CDR1 SGDLS and CDR2 YYNGEE come from the germline V gene. In DNA, the CDR3 is TGTGCCAGCAGCGTGTGGACAGGGGTGGGGGGCACAGATACGCAGTATTTT. Amino acid sequence: CASSVWTGVGGTDTQYF.

The V call is TRBV2, the J call TRBJ1-2; 7 nucleotides match TRBD1. This CDR3 has 14 amino acids. Per the germline V gene, CDR1 is SNHLY and CDR2 is FYNNEI. J lost 3 bases, V lost 6 bases, and 7 bases had no gene match. The CDR3 region is CASRDRSSYYGYTF. CDR3 nucleotide sequence: TGTGCCAGCAGGGACAGGAGCTCCTACTATGGCTACACCTTC. Looking up the rest from reference TRBV2 and TRBJ1-2 gives the full variable domain: EPEVTQTPSHQVTQMGQEVILRCVPISNHLYFYWYRQILGQKVEFLVSFYNNEISEKSEIFDDQFSVERPDGSNFTLKIRSTKLEDSAMYFCASRDRSSYYGYTFGSGTRLTVV.

This clone was recorded once. The rearrangement joins TRBV28 to TRBJ2-2, with D unresolved. Germline CDR1 MDHEN, CDR2 SYDVKM. This CDR3 has 14 residues. Trimming cost V 5 bases and J 2 bases, with 9 bases left between them. The CDR3 nucleotides read TGTGCCAGCAGTAGTGAACTAAACACCGGGGAGCTGTTTTTT. This codes for CASSSELNTGELFF.

CDR3 coding DNA: TGTGCCAGCAGCTTGGCTTTCCGAGGCGGGGAGCTGTTTTTT. Encoded protein: CASSLAFRGGELFF. The chain carries TRBV7-6 and TRBJ2-2; D is undetermined. CDR3 length: 14 residues. Trimming removed 3 bases at V and 7 bases at J, with 12 bases between. Germline CDR1 and CDR2: SGHVS and FNYEAQ.

This sequence joins TRBV27 and TRBJ2-7; 7 positions agree with TRBD1. CDR1 and CDR2 from the germline V gene are MNHEY and SMNVEV (reference sequence). The CDR3 has 14 amino acids. Losses at the gene ends were 4 bases for V and 2 bases for J; bases not matched to a gene: 5. CDR3 protein: CASSYRGRPYEQYF. As DNA, the CDR3 is TGTGCCAGCAGTTACAGGGGCCGTCCCTACGAGCAGTACTTC.

J is TRBJ2-2 and V is TRBV5-1; 11 bases map to TRBD2. J lost 0 bases, V lost 7 bases, and 8 bases had no gene match. The CDR3 is 17 residues long. CDR1 SGHRS and CDR2 YFSETQ come from the germline V gene. The CDR3 nucleotides are TGCGCCAGCTGTACTAGCGGGGGCGCGTCGAACACCGGGGAGCTGTTTTTT. Encoded protein: CASCTSGGASNTGELFF.

The V gene is TRBV15, the J gene TRBJ2-5, with 8 bases that match TRBD2. Germline CDR1 LNHNV, CDR2 YYDKDF (reference sequence). CDR3 size: 14 residues. Unmatched junction bases numbered 6, after V lost 5 bases and J lost 4 bases. The CDR3 is CATSWRGEGETQYF. The DNA for the CDR3 is TGTGCCACCAGCTGGCGGGGGGAGGGAGAGACCCAGTACTTC.

This clone was found a few times. The chain carries TRBV6-1 and TRBJ2-5; D may be TRBD1 (6 bases). V lost 5 bases to trimming and J lost 0 bases, with 10 bases between them. CDR1 is MNHNS and CDR2 is SASEGT in the germline V gene. The CDR3 contains 14 residues. The CDR3, as DNA: TGTGCCAGCAGTTTGACAGGATACCAAGAGACCCAGTACTTC. It translates to CASSLTGYQETQYF.

The V gene is TRBV7-2, the J gene TRBJ1-4; tentative D call: TRBD1 (5 bases). The germline gives CDR1 SGHTA, CDR2 FQGNSA. The V end was cut by 0 bases, the J end by 10 bases, with 12 bases between. The length of the CDR3 is 14 residues. In nucleotides, the CDR3 is TGTGCCAGCAGCTTAGCCCCGGGGGGGGGAAAACTGTTTTTT. Amino acid sequence: CASSLAPGGGKLFF.

This clone has just one count. This rearrangement joins TRBV7-2 to TRBJ2-3; D gene uncertain. The CDR3 consists of 15 residues. V was cut by 1 base and J by 0 bases, with 8 bases left in between. Germline V gene lookup returns CDR1 SGHTA and CDR2 FQGNSA. The CDR3 DNA reads TGTGCCAGCAGCTTAGTAGTAGCTAGCACAGATACGCAGTATTTT. Encoded protein: CASSLVVASTDTQYF.

The J gene is TRBJ2-4, the V gene TRBV7-3; a possible D gene is TRBD1 (6 bases). The CDR3 contains 15 residues. V was cut by 5 bases and J by 8 bases, with 19 bases left in between. The germline V gene encodes CDR1 SGHTA and CDR2 FQGTGA. The CDR3 loop reads CASSPRGNKLDIQYF. The DNA for the CDR3 is TGTGCCAGCAGCCCTAGGGGGAACAAATTGGACATTCAGTACTTC.